The present TCR beta chain was sequenced within a study of cytomegalovirus exposure and HLA in healthy donors (TCRdb year 2017). About the investigation overall: In an earlier analysis of approximately 640 of the donors, 250 to 350 Gb of sequence data and roughly 100 million unique TCR beta sequences from 150 million to 200 million T cells were reported. Roughly 300 gigabases of sequencing data and roughly 80 million unique TCR sequences made up an early release that covered several hundred HLA-typed donors. Of the approximately 400 genotyped donors, around 81% fell in the genetic ancestry cluster associated with self-reported Caucasian donors. The aim of the study was to test whether cataloging public T cell receptors could identify signatures of past pathogen exposure. The T cell repertoires of some 670 subjects were profiled by immunosequencing and related to cytomegalovirus serostatus. In addition to the first cohort of 666 subjects, a separate validation cohort of over 90 different subjects was used. The study combined high-throughput TCR immunosequencing, statistical association of individual TCRs with disease status, and machine learning to predict cytomegalovirus infection status. A later analysis re-examined previously published TCR beta repertoires from hundreds of donors and added high-resolution HLA genotyping to investigate patterns of TCR occurrence. Rather than using new phenotypic data, the later analysis identified candidate immune exposures from TCR beta sequences and from how often those sequences occurred across donors. An earlier analysis of some 500 of the donors used high-throughput TCR beta sequencing to judge whether each TCR beta V gene segment behaved as functional or pseudogenic. Alongside the repertoire data, information on donor age, sex, ethnicity and CMV serostatus was compiled. A later genetic analysis took genome-wide SNP genotypes for 398 of the 666 donors and used that subset as a discovery cohort. All discovery cohort repertoires had been generated using a single sequencing platform. Both class I and class II loci were covered by HLA typing, at four-digit resolution. Typing coverage varied by locus: about 620-630 donors for A, B, C, DRB1 and DQB1; about 520 for DQA1; some 610 for DPA1; fewer than 480 for DPB1. Several DR-DQ haplotypes were handled as single units for association and clustering because linkage in the cohort was strong. Among some 400 genotyped donors of the cohort, an average of approximately 240,000 unique TCR beta nucleotide sequences were sequenced per donor, roughly 20% of them non-productive. Study-wide findings and limitations: In a later analysis, over 15,000 TCR beta sequences were associated with specific HLA alleles at a false discovery rate of 0.05. Most TCR sequences were seen in very few donors, while some public TCRs were found in many individuals. A later genetic analysis associated a missense DCLRE1C variant with V-gene and J-gene trimming of TCR beta chains, and an independent cohort replicated the association. In vitro tests confirmed that a few of the cytomegalovirus-associated TCR beta chains recognize cytomegalovirus antigens. A cluster of highly shared sequence variants was judged likely to represent a technical artifact of the sequencing pipeline. Correlated functional status among segregating V segments might reflect linkage disequilibrium, but an unknown experimental factor could not be ruled out. Because counts were too low, roughly 17 rarely observed V segments, including chromosome 9 orphons, were left out of the earlier analysis of 587 of the donors. Roughly uniform sequencing depth across donors was assumed in presence/absence analyses, although this assumption may not hold. In the study, some 160 TCR beta chains were listed as associated with cytomegalovirus. Because the 87-base-pair reads could not distinguish some IMGT-functional V segments, including TRBV6-2 and TRBV6-3, those segments were excluded. Because HLA typing was missing for some donors at each locus, association tests included only the typed subset. In a later analysis, the rate of TCR association differed among HLA loci, with DRB1 alleles having the most associated TCRs and HLA-C alleles having the fewest. A later genetic analysis reported fewer N-insertions in productive TCRs among donors in an Asian-associated ancestry cluster than the roughly 670-donor mean. The authors suggested that the approach could potentially be generalized to other disease states and immunological phenotypes. The cohort was sequenced for TCR beta chains only, and without alpha or paired-chain data the features that could be detected were limited. The classifier was reported to diagnose cytomegalovirus status with high specificity and sensitivity in both the original and validation cohorts. When HLA alleles, especially DR and DQ, strongly co-occurred, TCR associations were difficult to assign to individual alleles. According to a later analysis, most CMV-associated TCR beta chains appeared to be HLA-restricted, and the HLA associations seemed to be driven largely by CMV exposure. The only immune exposure information available for the cohort was CMV serostatus. In a later analysis, HLA-associated TCR beta chains showed more clonal expansion and lower generation probabilities than non-associated chains that were equally common. Several of the top co-occurrence clusters appeared to be linked to parvovirus B19, influenza, CMV and Epstein-Barr virus, according to a later analysis. In an earlier analysis of around 500 of the donors, most TCR beta V segments appeared in productive rearrangements about 90% or about 30% of the time, broadly matching IMGT annotations. A further reported finding was that TCR beta sequences accurately predicted the HLA-A and HLA-B alleles for most subjects in the first cohort.

The CDR3 measures 15 amino acids from cysteine to phenylalanine. Of all the DNA, just the CDR3 is kept, 45 bases in frame from base 1. Trimming takes 4 bases off V and 2 bases off J; junction bases not matched to a gene: 6. CDR1 and CDR2, looked up from the germline V gene, are SGHNT and YENEEA. Library generation was performed with the immunoSEQ multiplex PCR assay. A mixture of 60 forward primers for TCR Vbeta segments and 13 reverse primers for TCR Jbeta segments was used in the multiplex PCR. Amplification of the CDR3 region of rearranged TCR beta genes was performed with a multiplex PCR assay on genomic DNA. The Illumina HiSeq System was used to sequence the amplified TCR beta libraries as 87-base-pair reads. As for how the authors treated the data: Across the 670 or so repertoires, a later analysis counted some 80 million unique TCR beta chains, some 11 million of which were shared by at least two donors. Raw reads were error-corrected and collapsed into unique sequences by a nearest-neighbor algorithm in which closely related sequences were merged to remove PCR and sequencing errors. V, D and J gene segments were assigned by aligning CDR3 sequences to IMGT reference sequences. For a sequence to be retained, a match of at least six nucleotides to both a V gene segment and a J gene segment was required. A rearrangement counted as productive if the CDR3 had no stop codons and remained in frame with V and J, and every other rearrangement counted as non-productive. Following IMGT convention, CDR3 was defined as the stretch from the second conserved V-encoded cysteine to the conserved J-encoded phenylalanine. In an earlier analysis of more than 550 of the donors, sequences lacking an unambiguous match to a single V gene segment were excluded. An earlier analysis of fewer than 650 of the donors classified V segments as functional when productive rearrangements were above 56.7% and as segregating when the standard deviation between donors was above 5%. A statistical classification framework was developed to diagnose cytomegalovirus status using the catalog of TCR beta chain sequences. In a later analysis, V and J genes were assigned by comparing TCR nucleotide sequences against IMGT/GENE-DB human TR gene sequences. Using the TCRdist pipeline, a later analysis assigned CDR3 sequences along with most-parsimonious VDJ recombination scenarios. In a later analysis, each TCR beta chain was defined by its CDR3 amino acid sequence together with its V-gene family, and reads lacking a unique V-gene family were excluded. As a way to deal with suspected cross-contamination and a sequencing artifact, a later analysis dropped 592 nucleotide sequences that were highly shared and had low generation probability. In a later analysis, a clonal expansion index for each public chain was calculated from normalized within-repertoire ranks of inferred template counts. Generation probabilities in a later analysis came from a VDJ recombination model fitted to out-of-frame rearrangements, and those results were checked against IGoR. In a later analysis, TCR-TCR, TCR-HLA and TCR-CMV co-occurrence was scored with hypergeometric tests, and a repertoire-size bias correction was applied to TCR pairs. False discovery rates were estimated in a later analysis by permuting HLA or CMV assignments 20 times. In a later analysis, co-occurring TCRs were grouped using DBSCAN, with TCRdist sequence similarity added in when clustering inside HLA-allele-positive subsets. Co-occurrence clustering excluded repertoires with fewer than 30,000 or more than 120,000 public chains, plus five with anomalous nucleotide sharing. Here the immuneACCESS table is served through TCRdb, limited to in-frame sequences with V and J called. Missing clones are a known gap in these copies; in checked studies unresolved V genes cover under half, and the rest lacks a known reason. V, J and clone size reflect that table, while D and trimming were determined from the DNA. The sample has over 150,000 clones on record, 75% to 80% of them singletons. The ten top clones hold 2.6% of the sample.

A single count supports this clone. It has no known antigen specificity. No base-level quality is on record; no much larger clone is a single base apart. The cohort consisted of 650 to 850 healthy bone marrow donors. At the time of sampling, all cohort members were nominally healthy, though unrecorded immune exposures were likely present. The donor tested CMV seropositive, placing the donor among the approximately 290 seropositive members of the cohort. A peripheral blood sample was collected from each donor, and TCR beta sequencing was performed on peripheral blood mononuclear cells. Genomic DNA was extracted from the blood cell samples with the Qiagen DNeasy Blood Extraction Kit.

The chain is encoded by TRBV11-3 joined to TRBJ2-7; 9 bases in between match TRBD1. Sequenced: PBMCs. This TCR was recovered from a woman in her 40s in good health and CMV-seropositive. This receptor has the CDR3 CASSSDRGRAYEQYF. The sequence in DNA is TGTGCCAGCAGCTCGGACAGGGGAAGAGCCTACGAGCAGTACTTC. Beyond the CDR3, the reference TRBV11-3 and TRBJ2-7 genes provide the residues; the full variable domain reads: EAGVVQSPRYKIIEKKQPVAFWCNPISGHNTLYWYLQNLGQGPELLIRYENEEAVDDSQLPKDRFSAERLKGVDSTLKIQPAELGDSAVYLCASSSDRGRAYEQYFGPGTRLTVT.